Listed here are 23 T cell receptor beta chains from one sample, sequenced in a study of blood T cell repertoires in COVID-19. Data came from immunoSEQ multiplex PCR; TCRdb stores just in-frame clones and leaves some out. This sample yields 200,000 to 250,000 clones, of which about 90% are seen a single time; around 1.2% belongs to the top ten. Input material: peripheral blood. The receptors were gathered from a man aged 25 to 40 with acute or convalescent COVID-19.

The chain has TRBV30 and TRBJ2-7, with D unresolved. Germline V lookup: CDR1 GTSNPN, CDR2 SVGIG (reference sequence). CDR3 size: 12 residues. Deletions cut 0 bases from V and 5 bases from J, with 8 bases between. DNA of the CDR3: TGTGCCTGGAGTGTACCACCTAACGAGCAGTACTTC. Amino acid sequence: CAWSVPPNEQYF.

The rearrangement joins TRBV2 to TRBJ1-1; 10 nucleotides align to TRBD1. The trim removed 6 bases at V and 5 bases at J, leaving 9 bases unmatched. CDR3 length: 15 residues. Germline loops: CDR1 SNHLY, CDR2 FYNNEI. DNA of the CDR3: TGTGCCAGCAGATGGGACAGGGGAGGGAGTACTGAAGCTTTCTTT. Its protein is CASRWDRGGSTEAFF.

The chain couples TRBV7-3 to TRBJ2-7; the D gene is possibly TRBD2 (7 bases). Trimming removed 3 bases from V and 2 bases from J, with 11 bases in between. The CDR3 runs 14 residues. Germline CDR1 reads SGHTA; CDR2 reads FQGTGA. The CDR3 DNA sequence: TGTGCCAGCAGCTTTTCCGGGGGGCCCTACGAGCAGTACTTC. It yields the protein CASSFSGGPYEQYF.

The rearrangement uses TRBV5-6 and TRBJ2-1; TRBD1 agrees at 8 bases. V lost 1 base and J lost 7; bases outside the gene matches: 10. Germline CDR1 SGHDT, CDR2 YYEEEE. The CDR3 runs 16 residues. CDR3 region: CASSLKGGQGWNEQFF. For the CDR3, the DNA is TGTGCCAGCAGCTTGAAGGGAGGACAGGGTTGGAATGAGCAGTTCTTC.

The genes are TRBV28 and TRBJ1-6; D gene unclear. The V gene's germline CDR1 is MDHEN and CDR2 SYDVKM. V dropped 5 bases and J dropped 6 bases, with 11 bases sitting between them. This CDR3 spans 14 amino acids. The CDR3 spells CASSQDSGNSPLHF. In DNA, the CDR3 is TGTGCCAGCAGTCAAGATTCCGGTAATTCACCCCTCCACTTT.

V usage is TRBV5-1 and J usage is TRBJ2-5; TRBD2 matches at 7 bases. Germline values: CDR1 SGHRS, CDR2 YFSETQ. J gave up 5 bases and V 0 bases, and 10 bases lay outside the gene matches. CDR3 length: 16 amino acids. This CDR3 is CASSLGAGVRTETQYF. The CDR3 coding sequence is TGCGCCAGCAGCTTGGGGGCGGGAGTACGCACGGAGACCCAGTACTTC.

The chain recombines TRBV9 with TRBJ2-5; the match to TRBD1 covers 7 bases. CDR1 is SGDLS and CDR2 is YYNGEE in the germline V gene. V dropped 0 bases and J dropped 1; count of bases not matched to a gene: 9. This CDR3 region has 17 residues. The CDR3 nucleotides read TGTGCCAGCAGCGTAGCGGGGACAGAGACGTTCCAAGAGACCCAGTACTTC. Translated: CASSVAGTETFQETQYF.

V usage is TRBV27 and J usage is TRBJ1-4; 9 bases agree with TRBD1. This CDR3 has 14 residues. J lost 8 bases, V lost 4 bases, and 5 bases had no gene match. CDR1 MNHEY and CDR2 SMNVEV come from the germline V gene (reference sequence). In DNA, the CDR3 is TGTGCCAGCAGTTATAGGGGGACAGGGGAAAAACTGTTTTTT. Its translation is CASSYRGTGEKLFF.

The rearrangement uses TRBV18 and TRBJ2-7; D may be TRBD2 (5 bases). Trimming pared 3 bases from V and 5 bases from J, leaving 11 bases between. Germline CDR1 is KGHSH and CDR2 is LQKENI. The CDR3 covers 13 residues. This CDR3 is CASSPQYGDEQYF. CDR3 nucleotide sequence: TGTGCCAGCTCACCCCAATACGGGGACGAGCAGTACTTC.

V and J are TRBV19 and TRBJ1-2, with 8 bases lining up with TRBD1. Germline CDR1 and CDR2: LNHDA and SQIVND (reference sequence). CDR3 length: 14 amino acids. V gave up 3 bases and J gave up 6 bases; unmatched junction bases: 6. Written as DNA, the CDR3 is TGTGCCAGTAGTATCCCTCAGGGGGCTAATGGCTACACCTTC. Translation gives CASSIPQGANGYTF.

The chain has TRBV5-1 and TRBJ1-2; the D gene is possibly TRBD1 (5 bases). Germline V lookup: CDR1 SGHRS, CDR2 YFSETQ. The CDR3 spans 12 residues. With 5 bases removed from V and 7 bases from J, the gap between germline ends came to 12 bases. The CDR3, as DNA: TGCGCCAGCAGAATGGACACCTCTGGCTACACCTTC. Amino acids: CASRMDTSGYTF.

The chain employs TRBV18 and TRBJ1-6; 8 bases line up with TRBD1. Germline CDR1 is KGHSH and CDR2 is LQKENI. V trimming: 8 bases; J trimming: 10 bases; junction bases outside the gene matches: 10. This CDR3 has 14 amino acids. CDR3 sequence: CASTTGTGGSPLHF. The CDR3 nucleotides read TGTGCCAGCACCACCGGGACAGGTGGATCACCCCTCCACTTT.

This chain uses TRBV27 with TRBJ1-2, with D maybe TRBD1 (6 bases). Germline V gives CDR1 MNHEY, CDR2 SMNVEV (reference sequence). The CDR3 extends over 12 amino acids. Deletions cut 4 bases from V and 7 bases from J, with 10 bases between. This chain's CDR3 is CASSSGVGGYTF. CDR3 in DNA: TGTGCCAGCAGTTCAGGGGTTGGTGGCTACACCTTC.

This clone was detected only once. CDR3 in amino acids: CASSLSSGRDYEQYF. DNA of the CDR3: TGTGCCAGCAGCTTATCCAGCGGGAGGGACTACGAGCAGTACTTC. The rearrangement joins TRBV11-1 to TRBJ2-7; 10 nucleotides line up with TRBD2. The V segment lost 2 bases and the J segment 3 bases; nucleotides outside the gene matches: 4. There are 15 residues in the CDR3. Per germline, CDR1 SGHAT and CDR2 FQDESV (reference sequence).

The chain recombines TRBV4-2 with TRBJ2-1; D is unclear. This CDR3 is built from 13 residues. Germline CDR1 and CDR2: LGHNA and YNFKEQ. V was trimmed by 3 bases and J by 8 bases, leaving 11 bases between them. This CDR3 reads CASSQSNEYEQFF. The CDR3 nucleotides are TGTGCCAGCAGCCAGTCTAATGAATATGAGCAGTTCTTC.

The chain joins TRBV6-5 to TRBJ2-5, with TRBD2 matching 12 bases. The CDR3 is 15 amino acids. J gave up 5 bases and V 6 bases, and 7 bases lay outside the gene matches. Germline V gives CDR1 MNHEY, CDR2 SVGAGI. For the CDR3, the DNA is TGTGCCAGCAGAACCCTAGCGGGGGGGCGGGAGACCCAGTACTTC. Protein: CASRTLAGGRETQYF.

In its sample, this clone was seen once. The chain links TRBV30 to TRBJ2-7, with 11 bases that match TRBD1. Per the germline V gene, CDR1 is GTSNPN and CDR2 is SVGIG (reference sequence). V was pared by 4 bases and J by 4 bases, with 3 bases of the junction left unmatched. The CDR3 spans 13 residues. This CDR3 reads CAWTGQGVYEQYF. CDR3 coding DNA: TGTGCCTGGACGGGACAGGGGGTTTACGAGCAGTACTTC.

This sequence joins TRBV3-1 (or the pseudogene TRBV3-2) and TRBJ2-7; D gene ambiguous. The CDR3 consists of 11 residues. With 2 bases removed from V and 12 bases from J, the gap between germline ends came to 11 bases. The V gene's germline CDR1 is LGHDT and CDR2 YNNKEL (reference sequence). The CDR3 nucleotides read TGTGCCAGCAGCCAATCGTACTCTCTGTACTTC. Its translation is CASSQSYSLYF.

This clone occurred a few times. DNA of the CDR3: TGTGCCAGCAGGAGGGACAGCGGATATCGAGCTTTCTTT. Amino acid sequence: CASRRDSGYRAFF. The chain has TRBV12-3 or TRBV12-4 and TRBJ1-1; 7 bases are a match to TRBD1. The CDR3 length is 13 residues. The V gene end was trimmed by 6 bases and the J gene end by 10 bases; junction bases not matched to a gene: 11.

This chain uses TRBV10-3 with TRBJ2-3; 7 bases fit TRBD2. J gave up 3 bases and V 5 bases, and 5 bases lay outside the gene matches. Germline loops: CDR1 ENHRY, CDR2 SYGVKD. This CDR3 comprises 14 residues. Here the CDR3 DNA reads TGTGCCATCAGTCGTGGGAGGGAGACAGATACGCAGTATTTT. It codes for CAISRGRETDTQYF.

V usage is TRBV28 and J usage is TRBJ1-4; D might be TRBD1 (5 bases). The germline V and J ends were trimmed by 5 bases and 3 bases, with 16 bases remaining between them. Per germline, CDR1 MDHEN and CDR2 SYDVKM. This CDR3 is 16 amino acids long. This CDR3 reads CASSTGGAHPNEKLFF. The CDR3 DNA sequence: TGTGCCAGCAGTACCGGGGGTGCCCATCCTAATGAAAAACTGTTTTTT. Based on the CDR3 plus reference TRBV28 and TRBJ1-4, the full variable domain is DVKVTQSSRYLVKRTGEKVFLECVQDMDHENMFWYRQDPGLGLRLIYFSYDVKMKEKGDIPEGYSVSREKKERFSLILESASTNQTSMYLCASSTGGAHPNEKLFFGSGTQLSVL.

In its sample, this clone was seen once. V usage is TRBV4-1 and J usage is TRBJ2-3; TRBD2 aligns across 11 bases. The CDR3 length is 17 residues. V shed 1 base, J shed 4 bases, and the junction held 7 bases outside the gene matches. From germline, CDR1 is MGHRA and CDR2 YSYEKL. This CDR3 is CASSQGLTSGSPDTQYF. CDR3 DNA: TGCGCCAGCAGCCAAGGTCTTACTAGCGGGAGCCCAGATACGCAGTATTTT.

The chain carries TRBV9 and TRBJ2-3; 8 bases align to TRBD2. Germline CDR1 is SGDLS and CDR2 is YYNGEE. This CDR3 has 15 residues. V gave up 3 bases and J gave up 2 bases; unmatched junction bases: 5. The CDR3 coding sequence is TGTGCCAGCAGCGCCGGACTAGCTTACACAGATACGCAGTATTTT. Translation gives CASSAGLAYTDTQYF.